One TCR beta chain is described in this entry. Its antigen is not identified. This CDR3 spans 12 amino acids. Germline loops: CDR1 SNHLY, CDR2 FYNNEI. V lost 3 bases and J 3 bases, leaving 6 bases between the germline ends. It was with 60 Vbeta and 13 Jbeta primers that the PCR ran. TCRdb's copy holds only in-frame clones and misses some; the assay was immunoSEQ multiplex PCR. This sample has 120,000 to 150,000 clones, with approximately 79% found just once. This entry belongs to a study of cytomegalovirus exposure and HLA in healthy donors. Overall study findings and caveats: Likely technical artifact: a cluster of highly shared sequence variants.

The clonotype originates from a man aged 18 to 35 in good health and CMV-seronegative. V and J are TRBV2 and TRBJ2-7; no clear D. Sequencing was done on a sample of PBMCs. The CDR3 nucleotides read TGTGCCAGCAGTGATTGGAGCTACGAGCAGTACTTC. As protein: CASSDWSYEQYF.